This is a list of T cell receptor beta chains from one sample in a study of T-cell reconstitution after alpha-beta-depleted transplantation in children. TCRdb called the PCR reads again in MiXCR, with one record for every CDR3 protein. Here the sample spans about 980,000 distinct CDR3 sequences, 25% to 35% being singletons. Source: PBMCs, mostly from graft donor cells, taken 360 days after TCRalphabeta/CD19-depleted stem cell transplant. These receptor sequences come from a boy in the first two years of life who had a stem cell transplant for SCID, so the T cells may come from the graft donor. Each CDR3 is given with its conserved first and last residue. Each record gives: D gene, V gene, clone size, J gene, CDR3 DNA, CDR3 protein. The D gene is left open where the match is weak. Size values are once, few and many counts, or a class for expanded clones, and some rows have none.

>.|TRBV5-1|.|TRBJ2-6
TGCGCCAGCAGCGTCCCGGACAGCCACGCGACGAATACTGACTCTGGGGCCAACGTCCTGACTTTC
CASSVPDSHATNTDSGANVLTF
>.|TRBV6-5|few|TRBJ2-2
TGTGCCAGCAGTTACGGGCCCCCTTATCGCACCGGGGAGCTGTTTTTT
CASSYGPPYRTGELFF
>.|TRBV18|many|TRBJ2-4
TGTGCCAGCTCACCACCGGACGGAAACATTCAGTACTTC
CASSPPDGNIQYF
>.|TRBV20-1|.|TRBJ2-5
TGCAGTGCTACGCCGGGCCCTAAACGACGGACCCAGTACTTC
CSATPGPKRRTQYF
>.|TRBV5-1|many|TRBJ2-5
TGCGCCAGCAGCCGACTTAACAGGGAGGAGACCCAGTACTTC
CASSRLNREETQYF
>.|TRBV4-3|few|TRBJ2-7
TGCGCCAGCAGCCAAGGGCAGGGCCTCTACGAGCAGTACTTC
CASSQGQGLYEQYF
>.|TRBV12-3/TRBV12-4|few|TRBJ1-3
TGTGCCAGCAGTCTGACAGCTGGATCTGGAAACACCATATATTTT
CASSLTAGSGNTIYF
>.|TRBV20-1|few|TRBJ2-1
TGCAGTGCTTGGACTGGCAATGAGCAGTTCTTC
CSAWTGNEQFF
>.|TRBV2|.|TRBJ1-6
TGTGCCACCTGCAGGGTAGGGGCCTCACCCCTCCACTTT
CATCRVGASPLHF
>.|TRBV29-1|few|TRBJ1-1
TGCAGCGTCGTTCTTGGAGGCGGTGAAGCTTTCTTT
CSVVLGGGEAFF
>.|TRBV2|.|TRBJ2-5
TGTGCCAGCAGTGTGTCGCACCAAGAGACCCAGTACTTC
CASSVSHQETQYF